The clone carrying this TCR beta chain was detected a few times. Preparation of TCR beta libraries was done by quantitative 5'-RACE with molecular barcodes. Using its own MiXCR run on the 5' RACE reads, TCRdb lists one record per CDR3 protein. The sample has hundreds of thousands of distinct CDR3 sequences, approximately 22% seen once. These data are taken from a study of CD8 T cells in ankylosing spondylitis. Germline V gene sequence: CDR1 LGHNA, CDR2 YNFKEQ. V was clipped by 0 bases and J by 4 bases; unmatched bases: 12. The CDR3 totals 18 residues. This chain connects TRBV4-2 to TRBJ2-5; 9 bases are shared with TRBD2. The sequenced sample was blood, either unsorted or a sorted T cell fraction (not recorded which). This TCR derives from a male donor with ankylosing spondylitis or in good health (not recorded which). CDR3 region: CASSQDPPAGGGGETQYF. DNA of the CDR3: TGTGCCAGCAGCCAAGATCCTCCAGCGGGGGGCGGGGGAGAGACCCAGTACTTC.